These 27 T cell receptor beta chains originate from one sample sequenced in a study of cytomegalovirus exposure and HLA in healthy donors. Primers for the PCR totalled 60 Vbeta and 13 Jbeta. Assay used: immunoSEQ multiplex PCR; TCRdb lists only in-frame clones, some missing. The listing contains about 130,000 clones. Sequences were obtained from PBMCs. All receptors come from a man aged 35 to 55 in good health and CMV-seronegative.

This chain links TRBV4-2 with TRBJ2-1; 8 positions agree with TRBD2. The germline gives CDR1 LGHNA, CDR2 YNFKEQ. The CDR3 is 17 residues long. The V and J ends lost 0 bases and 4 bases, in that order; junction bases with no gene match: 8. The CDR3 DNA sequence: TGTGCCAGCAGCCAAGATCGACGACTAGCGTCGTACAATGAGCAGTTCTTC. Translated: CASSQDRRLASYNEQFF.

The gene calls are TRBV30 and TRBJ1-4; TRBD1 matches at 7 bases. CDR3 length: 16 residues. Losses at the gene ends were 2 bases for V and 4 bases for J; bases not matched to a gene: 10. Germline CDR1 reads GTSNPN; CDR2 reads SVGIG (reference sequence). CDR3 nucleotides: TGTGCCTGGAGTCCTAACCACAGGGGATTTAATGAAAAACTGTTTTTT. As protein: CAWSPNHRGFNEKLFF.

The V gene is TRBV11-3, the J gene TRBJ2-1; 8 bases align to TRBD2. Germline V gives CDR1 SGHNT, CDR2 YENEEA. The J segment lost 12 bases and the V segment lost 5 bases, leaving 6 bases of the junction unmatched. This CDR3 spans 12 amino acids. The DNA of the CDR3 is TGTGCCAGCAGCGCCCGGGGGGGATTGCAGTTCTTC. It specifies CASSARGGLQFF. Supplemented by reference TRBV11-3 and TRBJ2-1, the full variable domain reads EAGVVQSPRYKIIEKKQPVAFWCNPISGHNTLYWYLQNLGQGPELLIRYENEEAVDDSQLPKDRFSAERLKGVDSTLKIQPAELGDSAVYLCASSARGGLQFFGPGTRLTVL.

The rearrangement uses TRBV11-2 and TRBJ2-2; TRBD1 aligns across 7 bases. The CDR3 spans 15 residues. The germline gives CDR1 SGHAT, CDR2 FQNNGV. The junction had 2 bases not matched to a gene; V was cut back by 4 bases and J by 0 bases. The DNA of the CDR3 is TGTGCCAGCAGCTCCGGGACAGCGAACACCGGGGAGCTGTTTTTT. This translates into CASSSGTANTGELFF. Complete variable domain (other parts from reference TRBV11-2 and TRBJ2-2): EAGVAQSPRYKIIEKRQSVAFWCNPISGHATLYWYQQILGQGPKLLIQFQNNGVVDDSQLPKDRFSAERLKGVDSTLKIQPAKLEDSAVYLCASSSGTANTGELFFGEGSRLTVL.

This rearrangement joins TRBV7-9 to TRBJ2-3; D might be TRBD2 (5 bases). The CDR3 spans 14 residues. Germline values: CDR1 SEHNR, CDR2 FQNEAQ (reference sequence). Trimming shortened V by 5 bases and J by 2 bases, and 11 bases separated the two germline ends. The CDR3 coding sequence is TGTGCCAGCAGCCTTACACTAGACACAGATACGCAGTATTTT. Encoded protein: CASSLTLDTDTQYF. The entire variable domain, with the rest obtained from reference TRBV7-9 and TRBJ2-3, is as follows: DTGVSQNPRHKITKRGQNVTFRCDPISEHNRLYWYRQTLGQGPEFLTYFQNEAQLEKSRLLSDRFSAERPKGSFSTLEIQRTEQGDSAMYLCASSLTLDTDTQYFGPGTRLTVL.

CDR3 nucleotide sequence: TGTGCCAGCAGCGTAGGACTAGCGGCTAGCACAGATACGCAGTATTTT. Residues: CASSVGLAASTDTQYF. The chain links TRBV9 to TRBJ2-3; 9 nucleotides agree with TRBD2. From germline, CDR1 is SGDLS and CDR2 YYNGEE. This CDR3 has 16 amino acids. The V and J ends lost 0 bases and 0 bases, in that order; junction bases with no gene match: 2.

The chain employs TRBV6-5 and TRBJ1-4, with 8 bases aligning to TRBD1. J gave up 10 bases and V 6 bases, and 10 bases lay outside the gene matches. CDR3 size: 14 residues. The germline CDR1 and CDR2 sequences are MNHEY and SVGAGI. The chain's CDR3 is CASRAQGGGGKLFF. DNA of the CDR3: TGTGCCAGCAGGGCACAGGGGGGAGGGGGAAAACTGTTTTTT.

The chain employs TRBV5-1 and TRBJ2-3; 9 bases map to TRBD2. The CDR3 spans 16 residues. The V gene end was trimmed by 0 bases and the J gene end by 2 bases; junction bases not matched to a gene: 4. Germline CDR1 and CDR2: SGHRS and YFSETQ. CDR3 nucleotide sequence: TGCGCCAGCAGCTTGGCGTCTAGCGGGGACACAGATACGCAGTATTTT. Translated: CASSLASSGDTDTQYF.

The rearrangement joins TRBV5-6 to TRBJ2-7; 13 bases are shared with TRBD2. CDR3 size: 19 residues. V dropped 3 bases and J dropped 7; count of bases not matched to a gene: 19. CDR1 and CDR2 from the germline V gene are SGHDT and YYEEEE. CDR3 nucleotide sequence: TGTGCCAGCAGCTATGACCCGGGACTAGCGGGGCGGTCCGGTTTGGAGCAGTACTTC. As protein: CASSYDPGLAGRSGLEQYF.

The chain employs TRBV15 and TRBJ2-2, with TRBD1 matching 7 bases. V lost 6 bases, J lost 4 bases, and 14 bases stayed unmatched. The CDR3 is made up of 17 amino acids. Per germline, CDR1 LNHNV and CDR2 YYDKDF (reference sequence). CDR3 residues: CATRIQQGSYGTGELFF. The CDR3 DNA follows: TGTGCCACCAGGATCCAACAGGGGTCTTACGGCACCGGGGAGCTGTTTTTT.

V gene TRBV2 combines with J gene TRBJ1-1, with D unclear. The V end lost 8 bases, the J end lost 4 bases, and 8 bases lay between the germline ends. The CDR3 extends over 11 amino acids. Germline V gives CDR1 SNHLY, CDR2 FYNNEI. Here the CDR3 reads CASGEGTEAFF. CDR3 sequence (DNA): TGTGCCAGCGGGGAGGGCACTGAAGCTTTCTTT.

CDR3 protein: CASSYSQLGLVGGYTF. The CDR3 nucleotides are TGTGCCAGCAGTTACTCGCAACTAGGTCTCGTGGGAGGCTACACCTTC. The rearrangement uses TRBV6-5 and TRBJ1-2; D gene ambiguous. Germline V lookup: CDR1 MNHEY, CDR2 SVGAGI. Trimming shortened V by 0 bases and J by 8 bases, and 19 bases separated the two germline ends. CDR3 length equals 16 residues.

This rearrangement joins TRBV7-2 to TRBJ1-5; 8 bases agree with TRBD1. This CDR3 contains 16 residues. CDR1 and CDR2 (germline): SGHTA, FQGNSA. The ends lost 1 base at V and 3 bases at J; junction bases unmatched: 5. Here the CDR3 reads CASSLVGTGNNQPQHF. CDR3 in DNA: TGTGCCAGCAGCTTAGTAGGGACAGGAAACAATCAGCCCCAGCATTTT.

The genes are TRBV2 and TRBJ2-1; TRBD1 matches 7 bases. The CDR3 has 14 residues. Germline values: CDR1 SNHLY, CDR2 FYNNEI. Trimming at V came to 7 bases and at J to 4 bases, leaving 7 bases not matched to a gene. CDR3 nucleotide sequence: TGTGCCAGCAAGGACGGGACAGCTTACAATGAGCAGTTCTTC. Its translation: CASKDGTAYNEQFF.

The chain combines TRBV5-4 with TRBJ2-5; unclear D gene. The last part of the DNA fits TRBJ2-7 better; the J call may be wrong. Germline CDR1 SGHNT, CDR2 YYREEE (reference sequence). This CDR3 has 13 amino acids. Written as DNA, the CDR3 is TGTGCCAGCAGCTTGGCGCCCACCTACGAGCAGTACTTC. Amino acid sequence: CASSLAPTYEQYF.

CDR3 in amino acids: CASSLVGDRVGEQYF. The CDR3 nucleotides are TGTGCCAGCAGCTTGGTTGGGGACAGGGTAGGCGAGCAGTACTTC. The chain carries TRBV5-4 and TRBJ2-7; 9 bases map to TRBD1. Germline V gene lookup returns CDR1 SGHNT and CDR2 YYREEE (reference sequence). This CDR3 has 15 amino acids. V shed 0 bases, J shed 6 bases, and the junction held 7 bases outside the gene matches.

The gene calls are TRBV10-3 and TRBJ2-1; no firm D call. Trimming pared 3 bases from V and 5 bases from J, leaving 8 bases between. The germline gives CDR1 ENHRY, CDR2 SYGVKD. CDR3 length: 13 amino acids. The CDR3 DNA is TGTGCCATCAGTGACGGCAGGAACAATGAGCAGTTCTTC. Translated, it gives CAISDGRNNEQFF.

The chain's CDR3 is CASSAVVQSGYTF. CDR3 nucleotides: TGTGCCAGCAGCGCGGTGGTACAAAGCGGCTACACCTTC. This chain connects TRBV7-2 to TRBJ1-2; D ambiguous. V lost 5 bases and J 8 bases, leaving 15 bases between the germline ends. The CDR3 runs to 13 residues. Germline V gives CDR1 SGHTA, CDR2 FQGNSA.

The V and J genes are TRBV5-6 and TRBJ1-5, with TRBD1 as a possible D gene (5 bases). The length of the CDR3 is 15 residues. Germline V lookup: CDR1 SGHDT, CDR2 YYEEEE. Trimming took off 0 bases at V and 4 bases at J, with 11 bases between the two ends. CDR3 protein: CASSLGQGQNQPQHF. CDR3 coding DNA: TGTGCCAGCAGCTTGGGGCAGGGTCAAAATCAGCCCCAGCATTTT.

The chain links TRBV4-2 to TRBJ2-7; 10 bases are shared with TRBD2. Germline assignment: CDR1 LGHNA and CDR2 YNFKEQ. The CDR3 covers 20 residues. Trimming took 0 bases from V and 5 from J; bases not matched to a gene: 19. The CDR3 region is CASSQEFSRLAGATGHEQYF. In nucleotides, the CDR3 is TGTGCCAGCAGCCAAGAGTTTTCACGTCTAGCGGGAGCAACGGGCCACGAGCAGTACTTC.

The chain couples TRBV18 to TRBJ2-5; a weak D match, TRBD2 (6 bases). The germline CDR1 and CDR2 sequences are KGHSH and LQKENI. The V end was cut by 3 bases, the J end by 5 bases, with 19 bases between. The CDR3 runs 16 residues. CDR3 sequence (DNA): TGTGCCAGCTCACCCCTTCATACGGGGGATACTGAGACCCAGTACTTC. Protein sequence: CASSPLHTGDTETQYF.

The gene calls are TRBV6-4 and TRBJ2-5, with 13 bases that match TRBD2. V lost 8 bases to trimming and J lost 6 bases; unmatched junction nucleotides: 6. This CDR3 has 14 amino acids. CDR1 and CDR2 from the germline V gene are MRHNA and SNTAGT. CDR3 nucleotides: TGTGCCAGCCTCGGACTAGCGGGAGCGCAGACCCAGTACTTC. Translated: CASLGLAGAQTQYF.

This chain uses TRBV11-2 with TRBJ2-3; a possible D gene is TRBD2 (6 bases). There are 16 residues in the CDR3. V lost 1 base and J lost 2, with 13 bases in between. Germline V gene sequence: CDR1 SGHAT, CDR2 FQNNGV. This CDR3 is CASSLVAGRYTDTQYF. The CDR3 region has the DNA TGTGCCAGCAGCTTAGTAGCAGGGAGGTACACAGATACGCAGTATTTT.

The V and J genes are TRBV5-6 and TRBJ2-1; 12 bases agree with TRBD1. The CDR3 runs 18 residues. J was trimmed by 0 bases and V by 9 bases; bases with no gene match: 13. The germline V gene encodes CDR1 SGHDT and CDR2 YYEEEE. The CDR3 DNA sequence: TGTGCCAACCGGGACAGGGGGCGGGAAGGGAGCTCCTACAATGAGCAGTTCTTC. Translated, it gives CANRDRGREGSSYNEQFF.

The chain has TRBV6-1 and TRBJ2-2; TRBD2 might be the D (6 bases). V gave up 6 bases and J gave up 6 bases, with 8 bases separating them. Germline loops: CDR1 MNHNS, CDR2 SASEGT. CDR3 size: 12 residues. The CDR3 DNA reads TGTGCCAGCAGCCGGGAGCCCGGGGAGCTGTTTTTT. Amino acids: CASSREPGELFF.

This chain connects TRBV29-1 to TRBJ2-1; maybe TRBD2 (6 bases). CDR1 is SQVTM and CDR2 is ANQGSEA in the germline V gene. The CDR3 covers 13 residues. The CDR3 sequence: CSVGLTRSREQFF. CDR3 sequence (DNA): TGCAGTGTAGGACTAACCCGCTCCCGTGAGCAGTTCTTC.

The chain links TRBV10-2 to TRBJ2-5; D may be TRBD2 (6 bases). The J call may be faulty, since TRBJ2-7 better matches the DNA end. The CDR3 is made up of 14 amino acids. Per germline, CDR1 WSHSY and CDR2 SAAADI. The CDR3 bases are TGCGCCAGCAGCCTAGCGAGGAGCTCCTACGAGCAGTACTTC. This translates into CASSLARSSYEQYF.